This T cell receptor beta chain was sequenced in a study of T cell changes during pregnancy in multiple sclerosis. The CDR3 has 12 amino acids. Germline V gene sequence: CDR1 SGHTA, CDR2 FQGNSA. The V end lost 3 bases, the J end lost 6 bases, and 6 bases lay between the germline ends. Repertoires were generated with immunoSEQ multiplex PCR, while TCRdb's copy carries only in-frame clones and drops some. Of about 68,000 clones in the sample, roughly nine tenths were seen once. This clone showed up just a few times. The sample in question was peripheral blood, obtained in the third trimester of pregnancy. The V call is TRBV7-2, the J call TRBJ1-5; D is ambiguous. The receptor comes from a female donor with multiple sclerosis, enrolled in a pregnancy study. The CDR3 region is CASSFLRQPQHF. For the CDR3, the DNA is TGTGCCAGCAGCTTTCTACGTCAGCCCCAGCATTTT.